This TCR beta chain is from a study of identical twins. The V end lost 4 bases, the J end lost 2 bases, and 19 bases lay between the germline ends. The CDR3 sequence is 17 residues long. Germline CDR1 and CDR2: SGHKS and YYEKEE (reference sequence). Every donor was a healthy Caucasian. Study findings and constraints: Partly confounded zero-insertion analyses could result from invariant MAIT and iNKT cells. Models, which agreed with sharing between unrelated individuals, nonetheless underestimated the out-of-frame TCR alpha sharing seen in monozygotic twins. Without tracking the same donors, conclusions rested on cross-sectional statistical analysis.

This clonotype was detected many times. Its antigen is currently unknown. TCRdb re-derived calls from the 5' RACE reads in MiXCR, one entry per CDR3 protein. This sample yields 200,000 to 250,000 distinct CDR3 sequences, of which about an eighth are seen a single time; 3.5% to 5% belongs to the top ten. The sample was also reused in another study, on yellow fever vaccine responses in identical twins.

The sample consisted of memory (CD45RO+) T cells sorted from blood. The chain combines TRBV5-5 with TRBJ2-1; a possible D gene is TRBD1 (6 bases). This TCR was sampled from a woman aged 18-29 years in good health. The CDR3 bases are TGTGCCAGCAGCACAGGTGTCGGGACAAAAACCTACAATGAGCAGTTCTTC. Its protein product is CASSTGVGTKTYNEQFF.